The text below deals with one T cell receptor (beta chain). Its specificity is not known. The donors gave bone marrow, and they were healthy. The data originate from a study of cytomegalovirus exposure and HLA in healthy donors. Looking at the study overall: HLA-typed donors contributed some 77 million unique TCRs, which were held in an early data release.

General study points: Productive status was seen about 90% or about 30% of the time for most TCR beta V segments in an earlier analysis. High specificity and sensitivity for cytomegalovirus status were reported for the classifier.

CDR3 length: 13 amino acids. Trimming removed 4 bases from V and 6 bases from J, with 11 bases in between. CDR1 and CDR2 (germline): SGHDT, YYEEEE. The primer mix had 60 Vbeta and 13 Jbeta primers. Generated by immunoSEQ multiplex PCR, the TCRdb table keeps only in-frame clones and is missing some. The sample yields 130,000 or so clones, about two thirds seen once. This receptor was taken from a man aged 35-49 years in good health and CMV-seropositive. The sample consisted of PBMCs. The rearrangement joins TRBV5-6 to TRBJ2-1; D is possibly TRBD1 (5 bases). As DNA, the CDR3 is TGTGCCAGCAGCCCAGGGCCCATCAATGAGCAGTTCTTC. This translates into CASSPGPINEQFF.